This T cell receptor beta chain was captured by sequencing in a study of blood T cell repertoires in COVID-19 (dated by TCRdb to between 2020 and 2021). Study-level background: Samples from collaborators originated in the United States, Italy and Spain and spanned both the acute and convalescent phases of COVID-19. The material from the prospective study consisted of cDNA or gDNA derived from T cells, B-cell-depleted T cells, or PBMCs. Deeply sampled blood TCRbeta repertoires from subjects exposed to, actively infected with, or recovered from COVID-19 were included in the dataset. The repertoires were released in a freely available public database intended as a resource for research on the immune response to SARS-CoV-2. The samples were drawn from two sources: the first 160 participants of the ongoing ImmuneRACE study, and 1,200 or so subjects contributed by 6 global collaborators. The sample metadata nearly always contained a de-identified subject ID, COVID-19 status, age in years and sex. Where available, HLA class I and class II types were obtained from metadata supplied by the sample provider rather than from assay-based typing.

In the case of this clone: Its antigen target is currently unknown. Qualities for individual bases were not recorded, and no much larger clone is one base off.

TCRbeta CDR3 regions were amplified from genomic DNA by means of the immunoSEQ Assay, a bias-controlled multiplex PCR. Processing in the source paper ran as follows. Within the assay, amplification of reference gene primers was used to estimate how many nucleated cells each sample contained. Sequence reads were collapsed and filtered to measure the absolute abundance of every unique TCRbeta CDR3 rearrangement. Productive Simpson clonality was computed per sample as the square root of Simpson's diversity index over productive rearrangements. The immuneACCESS repertoire file appears here via TCRdb, limited to in-frame rearrangements. These files lack a portion of the clones; in checked studies, under half of the deficit traces to unresolved V genes, and the cause of the others is not known. The V and J calls and clone size are taken from that table; D and trimming were inferred from the DNA. The table for this sample lists roughly 60,000 clones; over 90% of them were counted only once. The ten most abundant clones make up 4.6% of the sample.

The collaborating institutions used their own protocols to collect whole blood in K2EDTA tubes. For TCRbeta analysis, collaborators shipped samples as frozen whole blood, isolated PBMCs, or DNA extracted from either of those sample types. General study outcomes and caveats: Clinical and demographic metadata were provided uncurated, with the amount varying by source and participant.

Sequenced: peripheral blood. The clonotype originates from a man aged 50-60 years with active COVID-19.

The CDR3 amino acid sequence is: CASSQAGAYNEQFF. DNA sequence: TGTGCCAGCAGCCAAGCAGGGGCTTACAATGAGCAGTTCTTC. The sequence joins TRBV3-1 (or the pseudogene TRBV3-2) to TRBJ2-1; the D gene is perhaps TRBD1, on 6 matching bases. V and J are truncated by 1 base and 4 bases respectively, leaving an intervening sequence of 8 bases. The CDR3 covers 14 residues, taking in both the cysteine and the phenylalanine. The retained sequence is limited to the CDR3, 42 bases, with the frame set at the first base. The CDR1 and CDR2 encoded by the germline V gene (reference sequence) are LGHDT and YNNKEL.